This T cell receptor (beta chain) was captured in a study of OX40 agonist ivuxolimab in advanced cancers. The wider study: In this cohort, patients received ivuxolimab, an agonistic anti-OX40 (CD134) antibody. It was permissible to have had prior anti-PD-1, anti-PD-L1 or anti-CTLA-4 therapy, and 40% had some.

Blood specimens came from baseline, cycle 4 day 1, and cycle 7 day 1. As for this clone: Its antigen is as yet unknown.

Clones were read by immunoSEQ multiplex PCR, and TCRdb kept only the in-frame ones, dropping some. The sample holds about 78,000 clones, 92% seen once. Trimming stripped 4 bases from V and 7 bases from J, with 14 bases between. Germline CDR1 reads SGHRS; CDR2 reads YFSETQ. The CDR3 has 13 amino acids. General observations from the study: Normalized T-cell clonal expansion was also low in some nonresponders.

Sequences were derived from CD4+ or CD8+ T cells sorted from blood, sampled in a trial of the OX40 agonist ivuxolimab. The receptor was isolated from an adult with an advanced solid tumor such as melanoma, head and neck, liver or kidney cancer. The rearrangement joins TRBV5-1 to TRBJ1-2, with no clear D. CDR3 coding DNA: TGCGCCAGCAGCATCGGGCCCTTTGGTGGCTACACCTTC. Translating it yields CASSIGPFGGYTF.